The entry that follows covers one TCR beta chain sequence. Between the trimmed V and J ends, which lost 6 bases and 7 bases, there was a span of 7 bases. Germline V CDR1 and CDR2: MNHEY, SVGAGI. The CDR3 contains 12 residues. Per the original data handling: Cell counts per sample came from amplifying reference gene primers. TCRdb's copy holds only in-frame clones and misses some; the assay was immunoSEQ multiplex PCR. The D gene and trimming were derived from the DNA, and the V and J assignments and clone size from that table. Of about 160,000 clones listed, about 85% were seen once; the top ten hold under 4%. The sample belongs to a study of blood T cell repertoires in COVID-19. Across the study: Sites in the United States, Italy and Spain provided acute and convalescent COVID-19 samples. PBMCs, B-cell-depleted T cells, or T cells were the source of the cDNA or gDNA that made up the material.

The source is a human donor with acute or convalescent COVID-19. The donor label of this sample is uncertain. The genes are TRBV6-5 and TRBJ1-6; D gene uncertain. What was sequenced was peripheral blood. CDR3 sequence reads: CASRSPNSPLHF. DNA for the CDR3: TGTGCCAGCAGAAGCCCCAATTCACCCCTCCACTTT.